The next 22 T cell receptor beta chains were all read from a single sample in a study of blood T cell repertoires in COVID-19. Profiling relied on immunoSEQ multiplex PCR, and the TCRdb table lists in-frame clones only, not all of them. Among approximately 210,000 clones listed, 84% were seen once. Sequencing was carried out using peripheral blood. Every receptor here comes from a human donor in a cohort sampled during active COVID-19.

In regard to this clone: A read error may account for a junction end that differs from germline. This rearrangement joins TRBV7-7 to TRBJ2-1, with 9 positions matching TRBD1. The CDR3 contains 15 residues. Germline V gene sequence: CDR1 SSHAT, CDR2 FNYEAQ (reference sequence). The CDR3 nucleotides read TGTGCTAGCAGTCCGGACGGGACAGGGTTCTATGAGCAGTTCTTC. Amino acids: CASSPDGTGFYEQFF. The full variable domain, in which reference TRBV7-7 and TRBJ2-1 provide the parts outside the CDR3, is GAGVSQSPRYKVTKRGQDVTLRCDPISSHATLYWYQQALGQGPEFLTYFNYEAQPDKSGLPSDRFSAERPEGSISTLTIQRTEQRDSAMYRCASSPDGTGFYEQFFGPGTRLTVL.

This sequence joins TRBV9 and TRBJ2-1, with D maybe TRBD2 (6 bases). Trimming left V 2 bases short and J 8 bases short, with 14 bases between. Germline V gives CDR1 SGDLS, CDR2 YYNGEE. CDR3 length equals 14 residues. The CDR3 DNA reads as TGTGCCAGCAGCGTTGGAGGGTGGACGCATGAGCAGTTCTTC. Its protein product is CASSVGGWTHEQFF.

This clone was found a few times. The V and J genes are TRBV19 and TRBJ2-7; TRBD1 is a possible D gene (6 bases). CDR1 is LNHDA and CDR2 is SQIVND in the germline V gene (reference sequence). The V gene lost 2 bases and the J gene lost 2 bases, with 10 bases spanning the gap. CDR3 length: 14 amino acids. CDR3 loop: CASSITGMAYEQYF. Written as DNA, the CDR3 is TGTGCCAGTAGTATAACAGGGATGGCCTACGAGCAGTACTTC.

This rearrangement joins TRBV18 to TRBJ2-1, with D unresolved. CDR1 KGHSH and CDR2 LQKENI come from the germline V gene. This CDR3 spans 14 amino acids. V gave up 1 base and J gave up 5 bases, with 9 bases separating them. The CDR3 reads CASSPLSVNNEQFF. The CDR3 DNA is TGTGCCAGCTCACCACTCTCGGTAAACAATGAGCAGTTCTTC.

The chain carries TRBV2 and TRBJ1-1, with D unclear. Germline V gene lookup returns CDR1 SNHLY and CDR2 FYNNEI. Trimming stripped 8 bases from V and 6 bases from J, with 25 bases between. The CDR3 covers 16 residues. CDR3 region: CASSGRVEGGVAEAFF. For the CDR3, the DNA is TGTGCCAGCTCGGGAAGGGTGGAGGGAGGAGTTGCTGAAGCTTTCTTT.

For the CDR3, the DNA is TGTGCCAGCAGAGGACTAGCGGACTACGAGCAGTACTTC. This encodes CASRGLADYEQYF. The chain employs TRBV6-5 and TRBJ2-7; 10 bases agree with TRBD2. V was clipped by 6 bases and J by 3 bases; unmatched bases: 2. The CDR3 runs to 13 residues. Germline CDR1 reads MNHEY; CDR2 reads SVGAGI.

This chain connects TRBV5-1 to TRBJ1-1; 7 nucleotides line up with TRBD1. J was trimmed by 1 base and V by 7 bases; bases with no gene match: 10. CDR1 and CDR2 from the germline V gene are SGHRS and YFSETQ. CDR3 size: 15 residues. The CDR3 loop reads CASVQGTGANTEAFF. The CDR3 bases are TGCGCCAGCGTACAGGGGACCGGTGCGAACACTGAAGCTTTCTTT.

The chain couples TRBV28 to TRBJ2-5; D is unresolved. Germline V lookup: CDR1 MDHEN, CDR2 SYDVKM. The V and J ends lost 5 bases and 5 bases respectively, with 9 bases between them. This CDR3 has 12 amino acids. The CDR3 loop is CASSIRLETQYF. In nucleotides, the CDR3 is TGTGCCAGCAGTATCAGGCTGGAGACCCAGTACTTC.

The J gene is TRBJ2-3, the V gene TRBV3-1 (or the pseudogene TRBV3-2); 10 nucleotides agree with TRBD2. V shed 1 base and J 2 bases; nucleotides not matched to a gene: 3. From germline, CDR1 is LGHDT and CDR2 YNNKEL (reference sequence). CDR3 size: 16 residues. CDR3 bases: TGTGCCAGCAGCCAAGCGAGCGGGGGGGCCACAGATACGCAGTATTTT. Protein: CASSQASGGATDTQYF.

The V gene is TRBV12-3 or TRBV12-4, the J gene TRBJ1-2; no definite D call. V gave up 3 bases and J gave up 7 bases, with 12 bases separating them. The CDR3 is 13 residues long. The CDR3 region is CASSLNVRGGYTF. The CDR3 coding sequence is TGTGCCAGCAGTTTGAATGTACGCGGTGGCTACACCTTC.

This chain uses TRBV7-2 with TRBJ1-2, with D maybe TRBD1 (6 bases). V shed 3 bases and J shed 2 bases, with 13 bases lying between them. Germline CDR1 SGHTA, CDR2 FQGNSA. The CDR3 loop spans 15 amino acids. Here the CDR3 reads CASSFTDRPNYGYTF. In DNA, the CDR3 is TGTGCCAGCAGCTTCACCGACAGGCCGAACTATGGCTACACCTTC.

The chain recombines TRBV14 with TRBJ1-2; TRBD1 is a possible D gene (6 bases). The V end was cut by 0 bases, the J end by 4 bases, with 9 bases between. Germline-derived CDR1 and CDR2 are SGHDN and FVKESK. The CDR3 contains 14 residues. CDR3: CASSQDNRVYGYTF. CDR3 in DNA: TGTGCCAGCAGCCAAGATAACAGGGTCTATGGCTACACCTTC.

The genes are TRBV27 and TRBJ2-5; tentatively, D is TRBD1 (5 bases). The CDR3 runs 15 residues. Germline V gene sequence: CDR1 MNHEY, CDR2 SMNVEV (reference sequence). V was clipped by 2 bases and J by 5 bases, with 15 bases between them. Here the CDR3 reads CASSLEWGRRETQYF. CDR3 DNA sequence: TGTGCCAGCAGTTTAGAGTGGGGCCGCCGGGAGACCCAGTACTTC.

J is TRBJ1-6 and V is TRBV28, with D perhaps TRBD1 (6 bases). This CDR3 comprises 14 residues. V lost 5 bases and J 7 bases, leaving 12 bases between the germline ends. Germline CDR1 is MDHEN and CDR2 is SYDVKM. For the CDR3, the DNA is TGTGCCAGCAGTCGACAGGCGACGAATTCACCCCTCCACTTT. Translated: CASSRQATNSPLHF.

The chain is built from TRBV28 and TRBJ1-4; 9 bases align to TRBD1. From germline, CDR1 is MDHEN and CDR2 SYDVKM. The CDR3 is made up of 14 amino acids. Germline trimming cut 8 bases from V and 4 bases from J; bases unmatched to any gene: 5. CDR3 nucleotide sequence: TGTGCCAGCGGGTTGACAGGGGGTAATGAAAAACTGTTTTTT. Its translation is CASGLTGGNEKLFF.

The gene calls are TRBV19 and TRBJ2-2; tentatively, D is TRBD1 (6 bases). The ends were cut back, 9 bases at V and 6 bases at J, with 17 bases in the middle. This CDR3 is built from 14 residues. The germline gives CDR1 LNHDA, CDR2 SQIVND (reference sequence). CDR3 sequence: CASGQGFLAGELFF. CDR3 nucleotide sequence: TGTGCCAGCGGGCAGGGGTTCCTCGCCGGGGAGCTGTTTTTT.

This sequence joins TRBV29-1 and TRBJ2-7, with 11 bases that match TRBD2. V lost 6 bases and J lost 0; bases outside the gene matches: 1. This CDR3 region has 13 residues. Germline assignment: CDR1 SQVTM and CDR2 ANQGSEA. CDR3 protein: CSVGLAASYEQYF. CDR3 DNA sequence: TGCAGCGTGGGACTAGCGGCCTCCTACGAGCAGTACTTC.

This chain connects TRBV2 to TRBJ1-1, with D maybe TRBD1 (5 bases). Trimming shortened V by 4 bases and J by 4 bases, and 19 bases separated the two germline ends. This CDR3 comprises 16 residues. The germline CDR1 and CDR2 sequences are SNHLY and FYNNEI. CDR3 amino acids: CASSGDLGGAVTEAFF. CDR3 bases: TGTGCCAGCAGTGGGGACTTGGGCGGGGCGGTCACTGAAGCTTTCTTT.

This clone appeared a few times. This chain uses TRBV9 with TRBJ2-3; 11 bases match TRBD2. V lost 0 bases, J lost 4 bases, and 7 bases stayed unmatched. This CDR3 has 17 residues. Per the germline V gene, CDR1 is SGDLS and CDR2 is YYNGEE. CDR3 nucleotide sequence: TGTGCCAGCAGCGTAGGTACCTTAGCGGGGGGGGCAGATACGCAGTATTTT. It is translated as CASSVGTLAGGADTQYF.

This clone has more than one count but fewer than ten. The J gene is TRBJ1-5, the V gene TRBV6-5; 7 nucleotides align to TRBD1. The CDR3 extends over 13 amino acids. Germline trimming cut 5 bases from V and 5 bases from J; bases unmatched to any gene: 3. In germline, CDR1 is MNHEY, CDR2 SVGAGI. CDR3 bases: TGTGCCAGCAGTCCAGGGGGGCATCAGCCCCAGCATTTT. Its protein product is CASSPGGHQPQHF.

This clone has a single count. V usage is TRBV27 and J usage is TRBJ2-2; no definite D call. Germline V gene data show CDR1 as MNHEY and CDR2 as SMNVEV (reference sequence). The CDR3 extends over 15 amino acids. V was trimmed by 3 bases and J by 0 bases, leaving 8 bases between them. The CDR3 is CASSLGAANTGELFF. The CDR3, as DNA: TGTGCCAGCAGTTTGGGCGCAGCGAACACCGGGGAGCTGTTTTTT.

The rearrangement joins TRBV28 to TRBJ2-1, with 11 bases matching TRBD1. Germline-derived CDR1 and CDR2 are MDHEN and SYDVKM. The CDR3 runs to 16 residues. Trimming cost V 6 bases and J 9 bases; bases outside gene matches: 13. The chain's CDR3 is CASRSTGQGASSEQFF. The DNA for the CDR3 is TGTGCCAGCAGATCCACTGGACAGGGGGCTTCGAGTGAGCAGTTCTTC.